This T cell receptor (beta chain) appears in the sequencing data of a study of cytomegalovirus exposure and HLA in healthy donors. The wider study: Earlier results showed roughly 120 million unique TCR beta sequences derived from some 190 million T cells. Around 80 million unique TCRs from HLA-typed donors were held in an early data release. Notes on the study in general: According to the study, around 150 TCR beta chains were cytomegalovirus-associated. Rarity held for most TCR sequences, but there were some public TCRs that occurred in many donors.

The PCR had 60 Vbeta and 13 Jbeta primers. Profiling relied on immunoSEQ multiplex PCR, and the TCRdb table lists in-frame clones only, not all of them. The top ten clones hold 8% to 10% of a sample with roughly 100,000 clones, roughly three quarters of them seen once. A remark on this clone: What it recognizes is unknown.

This clonotype originated in a male donor in good health and CMV-seropositive. Material for sequencing was PBMCs.

The CDR3 DNA reads as TGTGCCAGCAGCTATAGCCCCAGCGGGAGCTACGAGCAGTACTTC. This codes for CASSYSPSGSYEQYF. The chain has TRBV7-2 and TRBJ2-7, with 8 bases lining up with TRBD2. Germline V lookup: CDR1 SGHTA, CDR2 FQGNSA. The trim removed 4 bases at V and 3 bases at J, leaving 8 bases unmatched. This CDR3 contains 15 residues. The whole variable domain, remainder taken from reference TRBV7-2 and TRBJ2-7, is GAGVSQSPSNKVTEKGKDVELRCDPISGHTALYWYRQSLGQGLEFLIYFQGNSAPDKSGLPSDRFSAERTGGSVSTLTIQRTQQEDSAVYLCASSYSPSGSYEQYFGPGTRLTVT.